The 30 T cell receptor beta chains given below trace back to one sample, sequenced in a study of CXCR3-negative and CXCR3-positive naive CD8 T cells. UMI labels and 5' RACE were used to prepare the TRB cDNA libraries. TCRdb reprocessed the 5' RACE reads, keeping one entry per CDR3 protein, no DNA. This table lists over 35,000 distinct CDR3 sequences. Sequenced material: naive CXCR3- CD8+ T cells from blood. Subset: CD45RO-CCR7+CD27+CD95- naive CD8+ T cells lacking CXCR3 (TNR3-). These receptors originate from a human donor in good health. Some clones in this sample may be carry-over from other donors' samples.

CDR3 in amino acids: CSVDWGTSGGWETQYF. The J gene is TRBJ2-5, the V gene TRBV29-1; TCRdb gives TRBD2 as the D gene, but with no DNA this cannot be confirmed. CDR1 is SQVTM and CDR2 is ANQGSEA in the germline V gene. CDR3 length: 16 residues.

This sequence joins TRBV7-2 and TRBJ2-1. From germline, CDR1 is SGHTA and CDR2 FQGNSA. The CDR3 runs 15 residues. This CDR3 reads CASSSQGSTYNEQFF.

The J gene is TRBJ2-1, the V gene TRBV5-1; TCRdb calls TRBD2, which cannot be checked without DNA. Germline-derived CDR1 and CDR2 are SGHRS and YFSETQ. The CDR3 is 15 residues long. CDR3 region: CASSLSSGSYNEQFF.

The chain combines TRBV27 with TRBJ1-1; the D call from TCRdb, TRBD1, cannot be confirmed without DNA. There are 13 residues in the CDR3. Germline V CDR1 and CDR2: MNHEY, SMNVEV (reference sequence). The CDR3: CASSSTGDTEAFF.

V and J are TRBV29-1 and TRBJ2-7; TCRdb indicates TRBD1, and absent DNA this call remains unverified. The CDR3 runs to 14 residues. Germline lookup yields CDR1 SQVTM and CDR2 ANQGSEA. The CDR3 sequence is CSVEVNPPQGTQYF.

The chain couples TRBV4-3 to TRBJ2-7; the TCRdb D gene call, TRBD2, has no DNA to confirm it. CDR1 is LGHNA, CDR2 YSLEER, per germline. The length of the CDR3 is 16 residues. The CDR3 region is CASSQDMGGWAYEQYF.

The chain links TRBV12-3 or TRBV12-4 to TRBJ2-1; without DNA, the TCRdb call of TRBD2 cannot be checked. This CDR3 is 15 amino acids long. The CDR3 spells CASSLVNSGSGEQFF.

The chain uses TRBV10-3 and TRBJ2-3; TCRdb names TRBD1, which stays unverified in the absence of DNA. Germline V CDR1 and CDR2: ENHRY, SYGVKD. CDR3 length: 14 residues. CDR3: CAIGDRGKTDTQYF.

J is TRBJ2-7 and V is TRBV7-6; lacking DNA, the TRBD2 call made by TCRdb goes unchecked. This CDR3 comprises 18 residues. CDR1 and CDR2 from the germline V gene are SGHVS and FNYEAQ. CDR3 sequence reads: CASSLVVGSEGYFSEQYF.

The V gene is TRBV25-1, the J gene TRBJ2-1; TCRdb's D gene call, TRBD2, goes unchecked for lack of DNA. The CDR3 is 16 residues long. Germline CDR1 and CDR2: MGHDK and SYGVNS. The CDR3 sequence is CASSEWGTRVYNEQFF.

The V and J genes are TRBV2 and TRBJ2-3; the D call of TRBD1 rests on TCRdb alone, since no DNA is present to check it. The CDR3 contains 14 residues. Germline V lookup: CDR1 SNHLY, CDR2 FYNNEI. The CDR3 region is CASTRGQGTDTQYF.

The J gene is TRBJ1-1, the V gene TRBV29-1; checking the TCRdb D call of TRBD1 is not possible without DNA. The CDR3 consists of 12 residues. Germline loops: CDR1 SQVTM, CDR2 ANQGSEA. CDR3 protein: CSVEWDREGAFF. The full variable domain, completed using reference TRBV29-1 and TRBJ1-1, is SAVISQKPSRDICQRGTSLTIQCQVDSQVTMMFWYRQQPGQSLTLIATANQGSEATYESGFVIDKFPISRPNLTFSTLTVSNMSPEDSSIYLCSVEWDREGAFFGQGTRLTVV.

The chain joins TRBV28 to TRBJ1-5; TCRdb selects TRBD1, and the lack of DNA leaves this call unchecked. The CDR3 has 15 residues. Germline values: CDR1 MDHEN, CDR2 SYDVKM. The chain's CDR3 is CASSFRTGSNQPQHF.

The chain combines TRBV3-1 with TRBJ2-4; the D gene TCRdb calls, TRBD2, cannot be checked with no DNA. The CDR3 covers 18 residues. In germline, CDR1 is LGHDT, CDR2 YNNKEL (reference sequence). CDR3 protein: CASSQDMSGGASGNIQYF.

The chain couples TRBV10-3 to TRBJ2-7. The CDR3 loop spans 13 amino acids. From germline, CDR1 is ENHRY and CDR2 SYGVKD. CDR3 region: CAISEIGVYEQYF.

This chain's CDR3 is CASTYTDYNEQFF. The genes are TRBV6-2 or TRBV6-3 and TRBJ2-1. Germline V gene data show CDR1 as MNHEY and CDR2 as SVGEGT. The CDR3 has 13 amino acids.

CDR3: CASNSGGAEQYF. The chain couples TRBV12-3 or TRBV12-4 to TRBJ2-7; the TCRdb call, TRBD2, lacks DNA for checking. The CDR3 is 12 residues long.

The V and J genes are TRBV11-2 and TRBJ1-5. The germline CDR1 and CDR2 sequences are SGHAT and FQNNGV. The CDR3 is made up of 14 amino acids. The chain's CDR3 is CASSLGILNQPQHF.

The gene calls are TRBV7-2 and TRBJ1-1. Germline lookup yields CDR1 SGHTA and CDR2 FQGNSA. CDR3 length: 12 residues. CDR3 in amino acids: CASSPAVAEAFF.

This chain connects TRBV29-1 to TRBJ2-2. Germline CDR1 reads SQVTM; CDR2 reads ANQGSEA. The CDR3 runs to 13 residues. This CDR3 is CSVEQENTGELFF.

The chain joins TRBV6-5 to TRBJ1-1. This CDR3 contains 12 residues. Germline V gives CDR1 MNHEY, CDR2 SVGAGI. Here the CDR3 reads CASSYSGRRTFF.

The chain's CDR3 is CASSPSIEGTLYNEQFF. The chain carries TRBV4-3 and TRBJ2-1. CDR3 length: 17 residues. From germline, CDR1 is LGHNA and CDR2 YSLEER.

J is TRBJ2-3 and V is TRBV23-1; TCRdb's D gene call, TRBD1, goes unchecked for lack of DNA. TRBV23-1 belongs to the ORF category, with a function that is uncertain. The CDR3 consists of 18 residues. The CDR3 region is CASRLLRRARGPTDTQYF.

The chain uses TRBV5-1 and TRBJ2-1; TCRdb gives TRBD1 as the D gene, but with no DNA this cannot be confirmed. The CDR3 loop spans 14 amino acids. Germline-derived CDR1 and CDR2 are SGHRS and YFSETQ. The CDR3 is CASRWRTGDNEQFF.

J is TRBJ2-7 and V is TRBV6-1; the D call of TRBD2 rests on TCRdb alone, since no DNA is present to check it. The CDR3 totals 14 residues. CDR1 and CDR2 from the germline V gene are MNHNS and SASEGT. The CDR3 spells CASSELSGPGEQYF.

The chain combines TRBV12-3 or TRBV12-4 with TRBJ2-5. The CDR3 is made up of 13 amino acids. This CDR3 is CASSLYGMETQYF.

The genes are TRBV20-1 and TRBJ1-2; TCRdb calls TRBD1, which cannot be checked without DNA. Germline V gene lookup returns CDR1 DFQATT and CDR2 SNEGSKA (reference sequence). The CDR3 covers 18 residues. This CDR3 reads CSARDNGHGLRANYGYTF.

The V gene is TRBV28, the J gene TRBJ2-5; no DNA is available, so the TRBD2 call from TCRdb remains unchecked. The germline V gene has CDR1 MDHEN and CDR2 SYDVKM. There are 16 residues in the CDR3. The CDR3 here is CGISLRLAGKQETQYF. The complete variable domain, with remaining parts taken from reference TRBV28 and TRBJ2-5, reads DVKVTQSSRYLVKRTGEKVFLECVQDMDHENMFWYRQDPGLGLRLIYFSYDVKMKEKGDIPEGYSVSREKKERFSLILESASTNQTSMYLCGISLRLAGKQETQYFGPGTRLLVL.

The rearrangement joins TRBV12-3 or TRBV12-4 to TRBJ1-1. This CDR3 region has 14 residues. This CDR3 is CASSLSSRNTEAFF.

The chain recombines TRBV28 with TRBJ2-7; checking the TCRdb D call of TRBD1 is not possible without DNA. The CDR3 extends over 14 amino acids. The V gene's germline CDR1 is MDHEN and CDR2 SYDVKM. The CDR3 loop reads CASSRDKSSYEQYF.